The text below deals with one TCR beta chain. Its antigen remains unidentified. One end of the junction varies from germline; a read error may be responsible. CDR1 and CDR2 (SGHNT, YYREEE) derive from the germline V gene (reference sequence). Including the terminal cysteine and phenylalanine, the CDR3 comprises 16 residues. The CDR3 DNA has 48 bases and is translated from base 1. The run used an Illumina HiSeq 2000. Multiplex PCR amplification was used to generate the TCR beta chain libraries. The amplified TCR beta chain products were analyzed by high-throughput sequencing. TCRdb trimmed public reads at Q25 via fastp, called clones via MiXCR and kept in-frame beta chains. CDR3 protein duplicates are merged, each entry listing the most common genes and DNA. The sample table shows roughly 86,000 distinct CDR3 sequences, and approximately 19% are seen once. 2.4% of the sample is in the top ten clones. This sample was included in a study of breast tumors, draining lymph nodes, adjacent tissues (TCRdb year 2016). As for the study more broadly: The study compared TCR beta repertoires across tumor, adjacent nontumor tissue and axillary lymph nodes from breast cancer patients. The study was designed to assess the relationships and possible T-cell exchange between tumor, surrounding tissue and draining lymph node repertoires in human breast cancer. What the research found in general, with its limitations: The data were considered consistent with most tumor T cells being derived from the lymph node and subsequently expanding within tumor tissue. T-cell repertoire diversity in tumors was found to be lower than in lymph nodes but higher than in nontumor tissue, and preferential V and J gene usage was observed. Rather than being directly demonstrated, the conclusion that tumor T cells originate in lymph nodes was presented as consistent with a hypothesis. Tumor and nontumor tissue repertoires were significantly more similar in luminal-like than in basal-like breast cancer.

The axillary draining lymph nodes of breast cancer patients were the source of the lymph node samples. The TCR sequence derives from a female donor with breast cancer. Some clones in this sample may be carry-over from other donors' samples. The chain is encoded by TRBV5-4 joined to TRBJ1-2; TRBD1 fits 11 bases in the junction. Material: axillary lymph node tissue. CDR3 reads: CASGLPPGQGVNGYIF. The nucleotides are TGTGCCAGCGGCTTGCCCCCGGGACAGGGGGTTAATGGCTACATCTTC.